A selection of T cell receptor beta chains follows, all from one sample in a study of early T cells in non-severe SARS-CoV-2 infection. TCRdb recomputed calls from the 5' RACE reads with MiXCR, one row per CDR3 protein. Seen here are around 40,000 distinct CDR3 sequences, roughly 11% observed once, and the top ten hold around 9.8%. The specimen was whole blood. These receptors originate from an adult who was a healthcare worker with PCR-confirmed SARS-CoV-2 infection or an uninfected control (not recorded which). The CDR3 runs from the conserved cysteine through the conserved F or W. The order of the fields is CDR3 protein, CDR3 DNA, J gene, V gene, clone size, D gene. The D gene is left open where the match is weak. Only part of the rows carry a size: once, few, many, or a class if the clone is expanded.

CDR3: CASSLDDGIAKNIQYF
DNA: TGTGCCAGCAGTTTAGACGATGGGATAGCCAAAAACATTCAGTACTTC
J: TRBJ2-4
V: TRBV27
size: few
D: NA

CDR3: CASSEYVGGTGGTDTQYF
DNA: TGTGCCAGCAGTGAATATGTAGGAGGGACAGGAGGCACAGATACGCAGTATTTT
J: TRBJ2-3
V: TRBV25-1
size: NA
D: TRBD1

CDR3: CASRSGGGLTDTQYF
DNA: TGTGCCAGCAGGTCAGGGGGCGGACTTACAGATACGCAGTATTTT
J: TRBJ2-3
V: TRBV7-9
size: many
D: TRBD1

CDR3: CASQGQGQETQYF
DNA: TGTGCCAGCCAGGGACAGGGACAAGAGACCCAGTACTTC
J: TRBJ2-5
V: TRBV6-2/TRBV6-3
size: many
D: TRBD1

CDR3: CASSVTGTSYNEQFF
DNA: TGTGCCAGCTCAGTCACCGGGACATCCTACAATGAGCAGTTCTTC
J: TRBJ2-1
V: TRBV18
size: many
D: NA

CDR3: CASSLGPLLGNTEAFF
DNA: TGCGCCAGCAGCTTGGGCCCCCTCCTGGGGAACACTGAAGCTTTCTTT
J: TRBJ1-1
V: TRBV5-1
size: few
D: NA

CDR3: CAISEDLSSYNSPLHF
DNA: TGTGCCATCAGTGAGGACCTAAGCTCCTATAATTCACCCCTCCACTTT
J: TRBJ1-6
V: TRBV10-3
size: NA
D: NA

CDR3: CASSLGGGALDTQYF
DNA: TGTGCCAGCAGCTTAGGCGGGGGGGCCTTAGATACGCAGTATTTT
J: TRBJ2-3
V: TRBV7-2
size: few
D: TRBD2

CDR3: CASSTPDRPNYGYTF
DNA: TGTGCCAGCAGCACCCCAGACAGGCCAAACTATGGCTACACCTTC
J: TRBJ1-2
V: TRBV7-9
size: many
D: NA

CDR3: CASSQDWGWGSPLHF
DNA: TGCGCCAGCAGCCAAGATTGGGGTTGGGGTTCACCCCTCCACTTT
J: TRBJ1-6
V: TRBV4-3
size: many
D: NA

CDR3: CASSPNSGTASTDTQYF
DNA: TGTGCCAGCAGCCCCAATAGCGGGACCGCTAGCACAGATACGCAGTATTTT
J: TRBJ2-3
V: TRBV7-6
size: NA
D: TRBD2

CDR3: CASSLQATDTQYF
DNA: TGTGCCAGCAGCCTCCAAGCCACAGATACGCAGTATTTT
J: TRBJ2-3
V: TRBV12-3/TRBV12-4
size: NA
D: NA

CDR3: CSAPSHRGLSNEQFF
DNA: TGCAGTGCTCCAAGCCACAGGGGGCTCTCCAATGAGCAGTTCTTC
J: TRBJ2-1
V: TRBV20-1
size: many
D: TRBD1

CDR3: CASSNAGQGLQETQYF
DNA: TGTGCCAGCAGCAACGCGGGACAGGGGTTACAAGAGACCCAGTACTTC
J: TRBJ2-5
V: TRBV11-2
size: medium-sized
D: TRBD1

CDR3: CASSQRGSREQYF
DNA: TGTGCCAGCAGCCAAAGGGGGTCGCGGGAGCAGTACTTC
J: TRBJ2-7
V: TRBV3-1
size: few
D: NA

CDR3: CASSLAAGLAEKLFF
DNA: TGTGCCAGCAGCTTAGCGGCAGGGTTGGCTGAAAAACTGTTTTTT
J: TRBJ1-4
V: TRBV7-6
size: many
D: NA

CDR3: CSAQTGGHDTQYF
DNA: TGCAGTGCGCAAACGGGGGGGCATGATACGCAGTATTTT
J: TRBJ2-3
V: TRBV20-1
size: many
D: TRBD2

CDR3: CASSRKGQSYEQYF
DNA: TGTGCCAGCAGCCGAAAGGGACAATCCTACGAGCAGTACTTC
J: TRBJ2-7
V: TRBV7-2
size: NA
D: NA

CDR3: CASSYGQLTGDSPLHF
DNA: TGTGCCAGCAGTTACGGACAGTTAACCGGGGATTCACCCCTCCACTTT
J: TRBJ1-6
V: TRBV6-2/TRBV6-3
size: NA
D: NA

CDR3: CASSEKGGYTF
DNA: TGCGCCAGCAGTGAAAAAGGGGGCTACACCTTC
J: TRBJ1-2
V: TRBV5-1
size: medium-sized
D: NA

CDR3: CASSLNTVTEKLFF
DNA: TGTGCCAGCAGTTTAAACACGGTAACCGAAAAACTGTTTTTT
J: TRBJ1-4
V: TRBV27
size: NA
D: NA

CDR3: CASSDVTGFGNTIYF
DNA: TGTGCCAGCAGTGACGTGACAGGGTTCGGAAACACCATATATTTT
J: TRBJ1-3
V: TRBV2
size: NA
D: TRBD1

CDR3: CASSPPITGGYNEQFF
DNA: TGTGCCAGCTCACCACCTATCACAGGAGGATACAATGAGCAGTTCTTC
J: TRBJ2-1
V: TRBV18
size: few
D: NA

CDR3: CASSPRRDLDSPLHF
DNA: TGTGCCAGCAGCCCCCGGCGAGATCTGGATTCACCCCTCCACTTT
J: TRBJ1-6
V: TRBV7-9
size: few
D: NA

CDR3: CASGLAEKGRDTQYF
DNA: TGTGCTAGTGGTTTGGCAGAGAAGGGAAGAGATACGCAGTATTTT
J: TRBJ2-3
V: TRBV12-5
size: many
D: NA

CDR3: CASSKGVSNQPQHF
DNA: TGTGCCAGCAGCAAAGGGGTGAGCAATCAGCCCCAGCATTTT
J: TRBJ1-5
V: TRBV9
size: many
D: NA

CDR3: CASRPTSGARSEQFF
DNA: TGTGCCAGCAGACCAACTAGCGGGGCCCGCAGTGAGCAGTTCTTC
J: TRBJ2-1
V: TRBV12-3/TRBV12-4
size: NA
D: TRBD2

CDR3: CSARRTGGYEQYF
DNA: TGCAGCGCACGGCGGACAGGGGGGTACGAGCAGTACTTC
J: TRBJ2-7
V: TRBV29-1
size: many
D: TRBD1

CDR3: CATSDITGVAFF
DNA: TGTGCCACCAGTGATATCACAGGGGTAGCTTTCTTT
J: TRBJ1-1
V: TRBV24-1
size: NA
D: TRBD1

CDR3: CASSSRGGPTGELFF
DNA: TGTGCCAGCAGCTCTCGTGGGGGCCCCACCGGGGAGCTGTTTTTT
J: TRBJ2-2
V: TRBV5-4
size: few
D: NA

CDR3: CASSLPSYGGLETQYF
DNA: TGTGCCAGCAGCTTACCCTCGTACGGGGGCTTAGAGACCCAGTACTTC
J: TRBJ2-5
V: TRBV7-9
size: many
D: NA

CDR3: CSAAEGPQETQYF
DNA: TGCAGTGCTGCCGAAGGTCCCCAAGAGACCCAGTACTTC
J: TRBJ2-5
V: TRBV20-1
size: few
D: NA

CDR3: CASSLRPLRAKNTEAFF
DNA: TGTGCCAGCAGCTTACGCCCCCTGAGGGCTAAGAACACTGAAGCTTTCTTT
J: TRBJ1-1
V: TRBV13
size: NA
D: NA

CDR3: CAWSETGRLRHLYGNTIYF
DNA: TGTGCCTGGAGTGAGACCGGACGGCTAAGGCATCTATACGGAAACACCATATATTTT
J: TRBJ1-3
V: TRBV30
size: many
D: NA

CDR3: CASTPNGLVTYEQYF
DNA: TGTGCCAGCACCCCTAACGGGCTTGTAACCTACGAGCAGTACTTC
J: TRBJ2-7
V: TRBV7-2
size: few
D: NA

CDR3: CASSRDSWNTEAFF
DNA: TGTGCCAGCAGCAGGGACAGCTGGAACACTGAAGCTTTCTTT
J: TRBJ1-1
V: TRBV5-6
size: few
D: TRBD1

CDR3: CASSEFGRPQHF
DNA: TGTGCCAGCAGTGAATTTGGGAGGCCCCAGCATTTT
J: TRBJ1-5
V: TRBV25-1
size: few
D: NA

CDR3: CASSQRLPGAYEQYF
DNA: TGTGCCAGCAGCCAAAGGCTCCCGGGGGCCTACGAGCAGTACTTC
J: TRBJ2-7
V: TRBV3-1
size: many
D: NA

CDR3: CASSDTGTYEQYF
DNA: TGTGCCAGCAGTGATACCGGAACCTACGAGCAGTACTTC
J: TRBJ2-7
V: TRBV6-1
size: NA
D: NA

CDR3: CASSLGDSQETQYF
DNA: TGTGCCAGCAGCTTAGGGGATAGTCAGGAGACCCAGTACTTC
J: TRBJ2-5
V: TRBV11-3
size: few
D: NA

CDR3: CSVARQPNTEAFF
DNA: TGCAGCGTTGCAAGACAGCCAAACACTGAAGCTTTCTTT
J: TRBJ1-1
V: TRBV29-1
size: few
D: NA

CDR3: CASSLVLQGFSGYTF
DNA: TGTGCCAGCAGCTTAGTTCTACAGGGCTTTTCTGGCTACACCTTC
J: TRBJ1-2
V: TRBV7-2
size: NA
D: NA

CDR3: CASSLGTIIPNYGYTF
DNA: TGTGCCAGCAGCTTGGGTACGATAATCCCTAACTATGGCTACACCTTC
J: TRBJ1-2
V: TRBV5-5
size: many
D: NA

CDR3: CATSDASPPGNTEAFF
DNA: TGTGCCACCAGTGATGCTTCCCCGCCGGGGAACACTGAAGCTTTCTTT
J: TRBJ1-1
V: TRBV24-1
size: many
D: NA

CDR3: CASSLSLQPQHF
DNA: TGTGCCAGCAGTTTGTCCCTTCAGCCCCAGCATTTT
J: TRBJ1-5
V: TRBV12-3/TRBV12-4
size: NA
D: NA

CDR3: CALERGGWNTQYF
DNA: TGTGCCTTAGAGCGGGGGGGTTGGAATACGCAGTATTTT
J: TRBJ2-3
V: TRBV30
size: many
D: TRBD2

CDR3: CASSIDRPGNQPQHF
DNA: TGTGCCAGCAGTATCGACAGGCCAGGGAATCAGCCCCAGCATTTT
J: TRBJ1-5
V: TRBV6-6
size: NA
D: NA

CDR3: CASSPNKSSYEQYF
DNA: TGTGCCAGCTCACCCAACAAAAGCTCCTACGAGCAGTACTTC
J: TRBJ2-7
V: TRBV18
size: NA
D: NA

CDR3: CASIENPSGNTIYF
DNA: TGTGCCAGCATCGAAAATCCCTCTGGAAACACCATATATTTT
J: TRBJ1-3
V: TRBV2
size: many
D: NA